These 19 T cell receptor beta chains share one sample of origin, sequenced in a study of T-cell reconstitution after alpha-beta-depleted transplantation in children. The library targeted TCRbeta and was prepared with unique molecular identifiers. MiXCR, applied by TCRdb to the PCR reads, yields one record per CDR3 protein. The sample includes around 92,000 distinct CDR3 sequences, about 12% seen only once; the top ten take about 15%. Here the sequenced sample was PBMCs from the stem cell graft donor, taken from the stem cell graft. The receptors come from a human donor who donated a stem cell graft to a child with inherited bone marrow failure.

This clonotype was observed at least ten times. The chain carries TRBV3-1 and TRBJ1-1, with 9 bases identical to TRBD1. The CDR3 is 13 amino acids. Trimming at V came to 4 bases and at J to 3 bases, leaving 0 bases not matched to a gene. CDR1 and CDR2 (germline): LGHDT, YNNKEL (reference sequence). CDR3 in DNA: TGTGCCAGCAGCCGACAGGGGGACACTGAAGCTTTCTTT. Translated: CASSRQGDTEAFF. Looking up the rest from reference TRBV3-1 and TRBJ1-1 gives the full variable domain: DTAVSQTPKYLVTQMGNDKSIKCEQNLGHDTMYWYKQDSKKFLKIMFSYNNKELIINETVPNRFSPKSPDKAHLNLHINSLELGDSAVYFCASSRQGDTEAFFGQGTRLTVV.

This clonotype was seen many times. The chain couples TRBV20-1 to TRBJ2-1; D not resolved. CDR1 and CDR2 (germline): DFQATT, SNEGSKA (reference sequence). Trimming left V 3 bases short and J 8 bases short, with 11 bases between. The CDR3 is 12 residues long. CDR3: CSASVVSDEQFF. CDR3 DNA: TGCAGTGCTAGCGTTGTTTCAGATGAGCAGTTCTTC.

J is TRBJ2-2 and V is TRBV7-3; D is perhaps TRBD2 (5 bases). This CDR3 has 13 amino acids. Germline-derived CDR1 and CDR2 are SGHTA and FQGTGA. Trimming left V 5 bases short and J 5 bases short, with 9 bases between. The CDR3 reads CASSLRETGELFF. The CDR3 DNA is TGTGCCAGCAGCCTCCGGGAAACCGGGGAGCTGTTTTTT.

This clonotype was seen many times. The chain carries TRBV14 and TRBJ2-1; D gene uncertain. The CDR3 consists of 17 residues. Germline CDR1 and CDR2: SGHDN and FVKESK. V was shortened by 2 bases and J by 1 base, with 15 bases between the two germline ends. CDR3 sequence (DNA): TGTGCCAGCAGCCAAAGATTGACGTATAGTTCCTACAATGAGCAGTTCTTC. Translation gives CASSQRLTYSSYNEQFF.

In this sample, this clonotype turned up many times. V is TRBV10-3 and J is TRBJ1-2; no definite D call. The V end was cut by 8 bases, the J end by 4 bases, with 14 bases between. Germline V gene sequence: CDR1 ENHRY, CDR2 SYGVKD. The CDR3 runs to 13 residues. This CDR3 is CAIGIQNFYGYTF. In DNA, the CDR3 is TGTGCCATCGGGATACAGAACTTCTATGGCTACACCTTC.

This clonotype was counted at least ten times. This chain links TRBV28 with TRBJ2-5; TRBD1 matches at 7 bases. The CDR3 length is 14 residues. With V trimmed by 5 bases and J by 1 base, 4 bases remained unmatched. Germline CDR1 reads MDHEN; CDR2 reads SYDVKM. CDR3 region: CASSNRGVQETQYF. In DNA, the CDR3 is TGTGCCAGCAGTAACAGGGGCGTCCAAGAGACCCAGTACTTC.

This clonotype was counted many times. V gene TRBV4-3 combines with J gene TRBJ2-5; TRBD2 agrees at 9 bases. The germline gives CDR1 LGHNA, CDR2 YSLEER. V lost 2 bases, J lost 5 bases, and 12 bases stayed unmatched. The CDR3 has 17 residues. CDR3 nucleotides: TGCGCCAGCAGCCAACAACTCGGTAGCGGGGGTATTGAGACCCAGTACTTC. Protein sequence: CASSQQLGSGGIETQYF.

This clonotype was recorded many times. J is TRBJ1-1 and V is TRBV12-3 or TRBV12-4; TRBD1 matches 8 bases. With V trimmed by 4 bases and J by 2 bases, 3 bases remained unmatched. The CDR3 is 14 amino acids. The CDR3 region is CASSSGQGNTEAFF. The CDR3 bases are TGTGCCAGCAGTTCAGGACAGGGAAACACTGAAGCTTTCTTT.

This clonotype was seen ten or more times. The chain recombines TRBV18 with TRBJ1-1; D gene uncertain. Germline assignment: CDR1 KGHSH and CDR2 LQKENI. There are 15 residues in the CDR3. Trimming took off 2 bases at V and 5 bases at J, with 15 bases between the two ends. CDR3 DNA: TGTGCCAGCTCACCAGAGACGGGAGCAACGACTGAAGCTTTCTTT. This gives the protein CASSPETGATTEAFF.

This clonotype was seen ten or more times. The chain couples TRBV7-2 to TRBJ2-7; D may be TRBD2 (7 bases). With 4 bases removed from V and 5 bases from J, the gap between germline ends came to 18 bases. The germline gives CDR1 SGHTA, CDR2 FQGNSA. The CDR3 consists of 15 residues. As DNA, the CDR3 is TGTGCCAGCAGCTCACCGGGGGGCGCGGGGAACGAGCAGTACTTC. Residues: CASSSPGGAGNEQYF.

This clonotype was observed at least ten times. DNA for the CDR3: TGCGCCAGCAGCTTGGGCGTCCTAGAGGGTCAGTACTTC. Translated, it gives CASSLGVLEGQYF. The chain combines TRBV5-1 with TRBJ2-7, with D perhaps TRBD2 (5 bases). CDR1 is SGHRS and CDR2 is YFSETQ in the germline V gene. This CDR3 region has 13 residues. Trimming removed 0 bases from V and 10 bases from J, with 14 bases in between. The whole variable domain, filled in from reference TRBV5-1 and TRBJ2-7, reads KAGVTQTPRYLIKTRGQQVTLSCSPISGHRSVSWYQQTPGQGLQFLFEYFSETQRNKGNFPGRFSGRQFSNSRSEMNVSTLELGDSALYLCASSLGVLEGQYFGPGTRLTVT.

This clonotype was seen many times. This rearrangement joins TRBV24-1 to TRBJ2-1, with TRBD2 matching 10 bases. After removal of 4 bases from V and 5 bases from J, the junction contained 13 bases not matched to a gene. The CDR3 totals 18 residues. Germline V CDR1 and CDR2: KGHDR, SFDVKD. In DNA, the CDR3 is TGTGCCACCAGTGACCCTCCCCGAGCTAGCGGGAGTGACAATGAGCAGTTCTTC. Translated: CATSDPPRASGSDNEQFF.

This clonotype was observed at least ten times. This rearrangement joins TRBV7-2 to TRBJ1-6; D unresolved. The CDR3 is 13 residues long. The V and J ends lost 5 bases and 12 bases respectively, with 14 bases between them. CDR1 and CDR2 (germline): SGHTA, FQGNSA. Written as DNA, the CDR3 is TGTGCCAGCAGCCCAGGACCCGACCTACCCCTCCACTTT. Translation gives CASSPGPDLPLHF.

This clonotype was counted ten times or more. This chain connects TRBV5-1 to TRBJ2-1, with 8 bases matching TRBD2. Per germline, CDR1 SGHRS and CDR2 YFSETQ. CDR3 length: 14 residues. After removal of 4 bases from V and 8 bases from J, the junction contained 8 bases not matched to a gene. This CDR3 is CASSRGLGFDEQFF. CDR3 DNA sequence: TGCGCCAGCAGCCGGGGACTAGGTTTCGATGAGCAGTTCTTC.

This clonotype was counted ten times or more. The genes are TRBV5-1 and TRBJ2-7, with D possibly TRBD1 on 5 matching bases. Per germline, CDR1 SGHRS and CDR2 YFSETQ. The CDR3 contains 18 residues. V was shortened by 0 bases and J by 3 bases, with 22 bases between the two germline ends. The CDR3 DNA reads TGCGCCAGCAGCTTGGGCCGGAGTGGGGCTATCAAGGTCTACGAGCAGTACTTC. This translates into CASSLGRSGAIKVYEQYF. Full variable domain (outside the CDR3, taken from reference TRBV5-1 and TRBJ2-7): KAGVTQTPRYLIKTRGQQVTLSCSPISGHRSVSWYQQTPGQGLQFLFEYFSETQRNKGNFPGRFSGRQFSNSRSEMNVSTLELGDSALYLCASSLGRSGAIKVYEQYFGPGTRLTVT.

This clonotype has at least ten counts. This chain joins TRBV20-1 and TRBJ1-1; TRBD1 aligns across 8 bases. With V trimmed by 4 bases and J by 10 bases, 8 bases remained unmatched. The CDR3 runs to 12 residues. CDR1 is DFQATT, CDR2 SNEGSKA, per germline (reference sequence). The CDR3 DNA reads as TGCAGTGCTACAAAACAGGGGGTCGCAGCTTTCTTT. As protein: CSATKQGVAAFF.

V gene TRBV5-4 combines with J gene TRBJ2-2; the D is unclear. From germline, CDR1 is SGHNT and CDR2 YYREEE (reference sequence). The CDR3 runs 13 residues. Trimming left V 5 bases short and J 4 bases short, with 9 bases between. DNA for the CDR3: TGTGCCAGCAGTTCGATCATCACCGGGGAGCTGTTTTTT. Amino acid sequence: CASSSIITGELFF.

This clonotype was seen at least ten times. The V gene is TRBV4-1, the J gene TRBJ2-7; D perhaps matches TRBD1 (5 bases). Trimming cost V 1 base and J 0 bases, with 7 bases left between them. In germline, CDR1 is MGHRA, CDR2 YSYEKL. This CDR3 has 14 amino acids. The CDR3 is CASSQGGGSYEQYF. The CDR3 nucleotides are TGCGCCAGCAGCCAAGGGGGCGGCTCCTACGAGCAGTACTTC.

The sample holds many counts of this clonotype. The V and J genes are TRBV5-1 and TRBJ2-1; D is possibly TRBD2 (5 bases). The CDR3 is made up of 16 amino acids. V was shortened by 0 bases and J by 3 bases, with 13 bases between the two germline ends. Per the germline V gene, CDR1 is SGHRS and CDR2 is YFSETQ. The chain's CDR3 is CASSLGASSLYNEQFF. The CDR3 coding sequence is TGCGCCAGCAGCTTGGGGGCTAGCAGCCTCTACAATGAGCAGTTCTTC.